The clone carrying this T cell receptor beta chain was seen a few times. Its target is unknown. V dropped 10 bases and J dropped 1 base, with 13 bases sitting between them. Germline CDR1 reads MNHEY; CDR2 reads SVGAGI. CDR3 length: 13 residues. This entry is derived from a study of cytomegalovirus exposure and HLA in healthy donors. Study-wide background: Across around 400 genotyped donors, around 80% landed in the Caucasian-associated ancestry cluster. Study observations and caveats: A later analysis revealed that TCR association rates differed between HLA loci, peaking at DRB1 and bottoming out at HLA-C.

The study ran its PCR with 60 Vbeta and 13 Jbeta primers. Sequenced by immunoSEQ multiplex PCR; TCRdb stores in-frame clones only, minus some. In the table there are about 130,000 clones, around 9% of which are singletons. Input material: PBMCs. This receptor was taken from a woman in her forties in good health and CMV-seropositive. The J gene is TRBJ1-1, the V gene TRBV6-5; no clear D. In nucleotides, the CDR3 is TGTGCCAACCTATTAAAGAAGAACACTGAAGCTTTCTTT. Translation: CANLLKKNTEAFF.